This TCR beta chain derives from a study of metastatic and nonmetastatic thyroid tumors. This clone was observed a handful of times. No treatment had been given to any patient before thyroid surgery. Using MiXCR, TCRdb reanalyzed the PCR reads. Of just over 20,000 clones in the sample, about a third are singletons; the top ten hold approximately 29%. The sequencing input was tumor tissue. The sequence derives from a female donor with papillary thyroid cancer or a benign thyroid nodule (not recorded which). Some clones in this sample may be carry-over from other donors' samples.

The CDR3 is CASSEALDTEAFF. In DNA form, the CDR3 reads TGTGCCAGCAGTGAAGCGTTGGACACTGAAGCTTTCTTT. The chain recombines TRBV6-1 with TRBJ1-1; no reliable D call. CDR3 length: 13 amino acids. Deletions cut 0 bases from V and 3 bases from J, with 5 bases between. Germline values: CDR1 MNHNS, CDR2 SASEGT.